This T cell receptor beta chain originates from a study of CD8 T cells in ankylosing spondylitis. Study observations and caveats: The authors reported significant enrichment of disease-linked clones in matched ankylosing spondylitis synovial fluid.

This clonotype was counted a few times. Its specificity is unknown. TCRdb reanalysed the 5' RACE reads using MiXCR and keeps one entry per CDR3 protein. The sample shows a few hundred thousand distinct CDR3 sequences, roughly 20% of them seen only once. This receptor was obtained from a male donor with ankylosing spondylitis or in good health (not recorded which). The sequenced sample consisted of blood, either unsorted or a sorted T cell fraction (not recorded which).

The CDR3 nucleotides are TGTGCCAGCAGTCCCCGGACAGGGGGCTGGGAGACCCAGTACTTC. It codes for CASSPRTGGWETQYF. The V gene is TRBV12-3 or TRBV12-4, the J gene TRBJ2-5; 11 bases line up with TRBD1. CDR3 length: 15 residues. V lost 5 bases to trimming and J lost 5 bases; unmatched junction nucleotides: 7.